These 15 T cell receptor beta chains came from one sample sequenced in a study of T cell responses to AZD1222 COVID-19 vaccine. Profiling relied on immunoSEQ multiplex PCR, and the TCRdb table lists in-frame clones only, not all of them. The sample consists of approximately 300,000 clones, 94% of them appearing once. Here the sequenced sample was peripheral blood, taken 28 days after the second AZD1222 dose. These receptors all stem from an adult who received the AZD1222 COVID-19 vaccine.

The chain joins TRBV5-4 to TRBJ1-4; D is unclear. Germline values: CDR1 SGHNT, CDR2 YYREEE (reference sequence). Trimming removed 2 bases at V and 0 bases at J, with 8 bases between. This CDR3 spans 15 amino acids. The CDR3 region has the DNA TGTGCCAGCAGCTTCTCGGTTGCAACTAATGAAAAACTGTTTTTT. This translates into CASSFSVATNEKLFF.

The CDR3 reads CASSSHIGPYEKLFF. Here the CDR3 DNA reads TGTGCCAGCAGTTCCCACATAGGACCCTATGAAAAACTGTTTTTT. The genes are TRBV25-1 and TRBJ1-4; the D is unclear. Germline V gives CDR1 MGHDK, CDR2 SYGVNS. V lost 5 bases, J lost 6 bases, and 16 bases lay in between. The CDR3 extends over 15 amino acids.

The V gene is TRBV7-2, the J gene TRBJ2-2; TRBD2 aligns across 14 bases. With V trimmed by 5 bases and J by 6 bases, 2 bases remained unmatched. The CDR3 covers 15 residues. Germline V gene sequence: CDR1 SGHTA, CDR2 FQGNSA. CDR3 nucleotides: TGTGCCAGCAGCAAGACTAGCGGGAGGGCCGGGGAGCTGTTTTTT. Its translation is CASSKTSGRAGELFF.

Concerning this clone: In the same sample, other DNA sequences code for this CDR3. The chain joins TRBV28 to TRBJ2-7; D may be TRBD1 (6 bases). CDR3 length: 12 residues. V lost 3 bases and J 4 bases, leaving 7 bases between the germline ends. Germline V gives CDR1 MDHEN, CDR2 SYDVKM. The CDR3 coding sequence is TGTGCCAGCAGTTTGCAGGGGTACGAGCAGTACTTC. Translating it yields CASSLQGYEQYF.

This chain uses TRBV2 with TRBJ2-2; D is possibly TRBD1 or TRBD2 (6 bases each). The CDR3 totals 15 residues. The V and J ends lost 3 bases and 8 bases respectively, with 16 bases between them. Looked up from germline, CDR1 is SNHLY and CDR2 is FYNNEI. The CDR3 loop reads CASSEIRGARGELFF. The CDR3 bases are TGTGCCAGCAGTGAGATTAGGGGGGCCAGGGGGGAGCTGTTTTTT.

The genes are TRBV7-2 and TRBJ1-5; D ambiguous. The ends were cut back, 3 bases at V and 6 bases at J, with 9 bases in the middle. The CDR3 is 13 amino acids. CDR1 is SGHTA and CDR2 is FQGNSA in the germline V gene. This CDR3 reads CASSLRLAQPQHF. The CDR3 DNA follows: TGTGCCAGCAGCTTGCGGCTCGCTCAGCCCCAGCATTTT.

The chain joins TRBV5-1 to TRBJ2-1; no definite D call. Germline loops: CDR1 SGHRS, CDR2 YFSETQ. V was cut by 4 bases and J by 0 bases, with 11 bases left in between. CDR3 length equals 15 residues. The CDR3 sequence: CASSGALSSYNEQFF. The DNA for the CDR3 is TGCGCCAGCAGCGGAGCTCTTAGCTCCTACAATGAGCAGTTCTTC.

The rearrangement uses TRBV6-4 and TRBJ1-2, with D possibly being TRBD1 (5 bases). The length of the CDR3 is 13 residues. CDR1 and CDR2 from the germline V gene are MRHNA and SNTAGT. The V and J ends lost 6 bases and 3 bases respectively, with 11 bases between them. CDR3 protein: CASRQGADYGYTF. The CDR3 DNA reads as TGTGCCAGCAGGCAGGGTGCGGACTATGGCTACACCTTC.

The table lists this clone with a few counts. The chain couples TRBV27 to TRBJ2-7, with D tentatively TRBD2 (6 bases). V shed 6 bases and J shed 1 base, with 16 bases lying between them. CDR1 and CDR2 (germline): MNHEY, SMNVEV (reference sequence). This CDR3 region has 15 residues. The CDR3 sequence is CASRRGLTESYEQYF. In DNA, the CDR3 is TGTGCCAGCAGGAGGGGACTCACCGAATCCTACGAGCAGTACTTC.

This clone was detected once. The chain recombines TRBV11-2 with TRBJ1-1; the D gene is possibly TRBD1 (6 bases). The germline V gene encodes CDR1 SGHAT and CDR2 FQNNGV. The CDR3 spans 16 residues. V shed 2 bases and J shed 0 bases, with 13 bases lying between them. The CDR3 region has the DNA TGTGCCAGCAGCTTAAGGGGGGTTTGGATGAACACTGAAGCTTTCTTT. Its protein product is CASSLRGVWMNTEAFF.

This clone was observed once. The genes are TRBV6-1 and TRBJ1-2, with D maybe TRBD1 (5 bases). Germline V lookup: CDR1 MNHNS, CDR2 SASEGT. This CDR3 is built from 13 residues. Trimming stripped 0 bases from V and 8 bases from J, with 10 bases between. CDR3 sequence reads: CASSEAGQRGYTF. In nucleotides, the CDR3 is TGTGCCAGCAGTGAAGCGGGGCAGCGGGGCTACACCTTC.

Worth noting for this clone: A junction end diverges from the germline sequence, so it may reflect a read error. This chain connects TRBV7-7 to TRBJ1-5; possibly TRBD1 for D (5 bases). Looked up from germline, CDR1 is SSHAT and CDR2 is FNYEAQ (reference sequence). There are 14 residues in the CDR3. CDR3 amino acids: CASSSGISHQPQHF. The CDR3 DNA is TGTGCTAGCAGCTCAGGGATTTCTCATCAGCCCCAGCATTTT.

The V call is TRBV5-1, the J call TRBJ1-2, with D unclear. There are 15 residues in the CDR3. The ends were cut back, 0 bases at V and 3 bases at J, with 12 bases in the middle. Per germline, CDR1 SGHRS and CDR2 YFSETQ. The CDR3 spells CASSLESGEDYGYTF. The CDR3 region has the DNA TGCGCCAGCAGCTTGGAGTCTGGGGAGGACTATGGCTACACCTTC.

This clone was seen just once. Germline and junction disagree at one end, which may indicate a read error. V gene TRBV3-1 (or the pseudogene TRBV3-2) combines with J gene TRBJ1-1; D is uncertain. This CDR3 has 13 residues. Germline V lookup: CDR1 LGHDT, CDR2 YNNKEL (reference sequence). CDR3 in amino acids: CASSPRVNTEAFF. In DNA, the CDR3 is TGTGCCAGCAGCCCACGGGTGAACACTGAGGCTTTCTTT.

The chain joins TRBV5-1 to TRBJ1-1; D is possibly TRBD1 (5 bases). CDR3 length: 14 residues. V was shortened by 6 bases and J by 5 bases, with 17 bases between the two germline ends. Germline V lookup: CDR1 SGHRS, CDR2 YFSETQ. The CDR3 DNA reads as TGCGCCAGCAACACCGGGACGGTAGGGACTGAAGCTTTCTTT. This gives the protein CASNTGTVGTEAFF.